The clone carrying this TCR beta chain has just one count. The antigen is not known. Germline CDR1 and CDR2: SGHVS and FQNEAQ. The V gene end was trimmed by 2 bases and the J gene end by 4 bases; junction bases not matched to a gene: 4. The CDR3 covers 14 residues. Assay used: immunoSEQ multiplex PCR; TCRdb lists only in-frame clones, some missing. This table has 69,000 or so clones, 70% to 90% appearing once. The entry originates in a study of T cell responses to AZD1222 COVID-19 vaccine. Study-wide results and caveats: It was only after the peak T cell response that any repertoires were sampled. Donors, mostly white British, included more females; clonal diversity was possibly underestimated.

This TCR derives from an adult who received the AZD1222 COVID-19 vaccine. The specimen comprised peripheral blood, sampled 28 days after the second AZD1222 dose. The chain recombines TRBV7-8 with TRBJ2-7; 8 positions agree with TRBD2. CDR3 protein: CASSLIAGPYEQYF. The CDR3 DNA reads TGTGCCAGCAGCTTAATAGCGGGGCCGTACGAGCAGTACTTC.